This passage covers 24 T cell receptor beta chains from one sample sequenced in a study of blood T cell repertoires in COVID-19 (dated by TCRdb to the early 2020s). The library came from the immunoSEQ multiplex PCR assay. Here the immuneACCESS table is served through TCRdb, limited to in-frame sequences with V and J called. Missing clones are a known gap in these copies; in checked studies unresolved V genes cover under half, and the rest lacks a known reason. The sample table holds some 230,000 clones, of which around 84% were seen once. Less than 6.5% of the sample is in the top ten clones. The sequenced sample was peripheral blood. The source of these receptors is an older woman who had recovered from COVID-19.

The chain employs TRBV19 and TRBJ2-7, with 14 bases identical to TRBD2. The CDR3 has 16 residues. V lost 2 bases and J lost 3; bases outside the gene matches: 3. Germline V CDR1 and CDR2: LNHDA, SQIVND (reference sequence). The DNA for the CDR3 is TGTGCCAGTAGTATAAGGACTAGCGGGGGGATCTACGAGCAGTACTTC. Amino acid sequence: CASSIRTSGGIYEQYF. The full variable domain, completed using reference TRBV19 and TRBJ2-7, is DGGITQSPKYLFRKEGQNVTLSCEQNLNHDAMYWYRQDPGQGLRLIYYSQIVNDFQKGDIAEGYSVSREKKESFPLTVTSAQKNPTAFYLCASSIRTSGGIYEQYFGPGTRLTVT.

This clone was observed once. The V call is TRBV19, the J call TRBJ1-1; 7 nucleotides align to TRBD1. Germline V lookup: CDR1 LNHDA, CDR2 SQIVND (reference sequence). This CDR3 region has 15 residues. Trimming cost V 8 bases and J 1 base; bases outside gene matches: 10. The CDR3: CASLPGDRRNTEAFF. The CDR3 nucleotides read TGTGCCAGTCTGCCGGGGGACAGACGGAACACTGAAGCTTTCTTT.

This chain connects TRBV15 to TRBJ1-2; D gene unclear. V was trimmed by 2 bases and J by 4 bases, leaving 11 bases between them. Germline values: CDR1 LNHNV, CDR2 YYDKDF (reference sequence). This CDR3 comprises 14 residues. The CDR3 loop is CATSRRREFYGYTF. CDR3 bases: TGTGCCACCAGCAGAAGGAGGGAATTCTATGGCTACACCTTC.

This chain links TRBV5-1 with TRBJ1-1; possibly TRBD1 for D (5 bases). There are 14 residues in the CDR3. Per germline, CDR1 SGHRS and CDR2 YFSETQ. Between the trimmed V and J ends, which lost 1 base and 1 base, there was a span of 8 bases. CDR3 DNA: TGCGCCAGCAGCTTGAGCGGGGCGAACACTGAAGCTTTCTTT. The encoded protein is CASSLSGANTEAFF. Full variable domain (rest looked up from reference TRBV5-1 and TRBJ1-1): KAGVTQTPRYLIKTRGQQVTLSCSPISGHRSVSWYQQTPGQGLQFLFEYFSETQRNKGNFPGRFSGRQFSNSRSEMNVSTLELGDSALYLCASSLSGANTEAFFGQGTRLTVV.

The V gene is TRBV3-1 (or the pseudogene TRBV3-2), the J gene TRBJ1-2; D ambiguous. The germline V and J ends were trimmed by 0 bases and 0 bases, with 17 bases remaining between them. The length of the CDR3 is 18 residues. Germline V gene lookup returns CDR1 LGHDT and CDR2 YNNKEL (reference sequence). The CDR3 DNA follows: TGTGCCAGCAGCCAAGATCTGATGGAGGGAAGGACTAACTATGGCTACACCTTC. It translates to CASSQDLMEGRTNYGYTF.

The chain recombines TRBV6-6 with TRBJ2-3; D remains ambiguous. Trimming pared 5 bases from V and 2 bases from J, leaving 8 bases between. The CDR3 covers 13 residues. Per the germline V gene, CDR1 is MNHNY and CDR2 is SVGAGI (reference sequence). CDR3 sequence reads: CASSRLSTDTQYF. CDR3 in DNA: TGTGCCAGCAGTCGACTCTCCACAGATACGCAGTATTTT.

V and J are TRBV7-9 and TRBJ1-4; TRBD1 is a possible D gene (5 bases). Trimming cost V 5 bases and J 8 bases, with 18 bases left between them. This CDR3 comprises 15 residues. CDR1 and CDR2 (germline): SEHNR, FQNEAQ (reference sequence). The CDR3 DNA sequence: TGTGCCAGCAGCGATGGGGGGAGTGTAAGGGAAAAACTGTTTTTT. It translates to CASSDGGSVREKLFF.

This clone was observed a handful of times. The V call is TRBV11-2, the J call TRBJ1-6, with D perhaps TRBD1 (5 bases). Trimming cost V 0 bases and J 7 bases, with 10 bases left between them. The germline V gene has CDR1 SGHAT and CDR2 FQNNGV. The CDR3 covers 15 residues. The CDR3 region is CASSLEGRVNSPLHF. CDR3 DNA: TGTGCCAGCAGCTTAGAGGGCAGGGTAAATTCACCCCTCCACTTT.

The chain employs TRBV7-9 and TRBJ1-4, with TRBD1 identical over 10 bases. Germline trimming cut 3 bases from V and 4 bases from J; bases unmatched to any gene: 11. The CDR3 is made up of 18 amino acids. CDR1 is SEHNR, CDR2 FQNEAQ, per germline (reference sequence). The CDR3 DNA is TGTGCCAGCAGCTTCTTTACCGGGACAGGGGTGGTTAATGAAAAACTGTTTTTT. Encoded protein: CASSFFTGTGVVNEKLFF.

The genes are TRBV5-6 and TRBJ1-2; TRBD1 agrees at 8 bases. The germline gives CDR1 SGHDT, CDR2 YYEEEE. The J segment lost 4 bases and the V segment lost 2 bases, leaving 4 bases of the junction unmatched. This CDR3 region has 14 residues. Here the CDR3 DNA reads TGTGCCAGCAGCTTAGGACAGGGCGTCTATGGCTACACCTTC. Translation: CASSLGQGVYGYTF.

The chain carries TRBV3-1 (or the pseudogene TRBV3-2) and TRBJ1-5; 7 nucleotides agree with TRBD1. Germline V gene sequence: CDR1 LGHDT, CDR2 YNNKEL (reference sequence). This CDR3 has 15 amino acids. J gave up 1 base and V 4 bases, and 4 bases lay outside the gene matches. The CDR3 sequence: CASSLGTVSNQPQHF. The DNA of the CDR3 is TGTGCCAGCAGCCTAGGGACAGTCAGCAATCAGCCCCAGCATTTT.

This clone is a singleton in its sample. Written as DNA, the CDR3 is TGTGCCAGCAGCGCACACGGGTCTAACTATGGCTACACCTTC. This translates into CASSAHGSNYGYTF. This chain joins TRBV5-6 and TRBJ1-2, with no clear D. V was shortened by 4 bases and J by 0 bases, with 10 bases between the two germline ends. The germline V gene has CDR1 SGHDT and CDR2 YYEEEE. The CDR3 extends over 14 amino acids.

V usage is TRBV6-2 or TRBV6-3 and J usage is TRBJ2-1; 7 bases line up with TRBD2. Germline V gene sequence: CDR1 MNHEY, CDR2 SVGEGT. The CDR3 consists of 14 residues. Losses at the gene ends were 0 bases for V and 4 bases for J; bases not matched to a gene: 0. The DNA for the CDR3 is TGTGCCAGCAGTTACTCGCGGGGGTACAATGAGCAGTTCTTC. Protein: CASSYSRGYNEQFF.

The sample holds one count of this clone. The genes are TRBV30 and TRBJ2-7; the D is unclear. The germline V and J ends were trimmed by 3 bases and 4 bases, with 10 bases remaining between them. This CDR3 has 12 residues. Germline loops: CDR1 GTSNPN, CDR2 SVGIG (reference sequence). This chain's CDR3 is CAWSATGYEQYF. The CDR3 DNA reads as TGTGCCTGGAGCGCGACTGGATACGAGCAGTACTTC.

The chain carries TRBV6-5 and TRBJ1-1; 9 nucleotides match TRBD1. Per germline, CDR1 MNHEY and CDR2 SVGAGI. This CDR3 spans 13 amino acids. The V gene end was trimmed by 6 bases and the J gene end by 6 bases; junction bases not matched to a gene: 5. CDR3 in amino acids: CASRWTGVSEAFF. CDR3 sequence (DNA): TGTGCCAGCAGGTGGACAGGGGTCTCTGAAGCTTTCTTT.

The chain carries TRBV30 and TRBJ1-2; 7 nucleotides align to TRBD1. Germline V CDR1 and CDR2: GTSNPN, SVGIG (reference sequence). This CDR3 has 15 amino acids. With 2 bases clipped from V and 3 bases from J, the junction kept 9 bases outside the gene matches. CDR3 DNA sequence: TGTGCCTGGAGTCCCGGGGGACAGCTATACTATGGCTACACCTTC. This gives the protein CAWSPGGQLYYGYTF.

This clone appeared once. The genes are TRBV11-3 and TRBJ1-1, with unresolved D. Trimming removed 3 bases at V and 9 bases at J, with 14 bases between. The CDR3 loop spans 13 amino acids. Germline V gives CDR1 SGHNT, CDR2 YENEEA. The CDR3 DNA sequence: TGTGCCAGCAGCTTGCGGGTCAACACACAAGCTTTCTTT. As protein: CASSLRVNTQAFF.

The chain recombines TRBV5-1 with TRBJ1-2, with D maybe TRBD1 (6 bases). The CDR3 covers 13 residues. V was trimmed by 0 bases and J by 3 bases, leaving 6 bases between them. Looked up from germline, CDR1 is SGHRS and CDR2 is YFSETQ. CDR3 region: CASSLGTDYGYTF. CDR3 sequence (DNA): TGCGCCAGCAGCTTGGGGACAGACTATGGCTACACCTTC.

The V gene is TRBV11-2, the J gene TRBJ2-2; a possible D gene is TRBD1 (6 bases). Germline V gene sequence: CDR1 SGHAT, CDR2 FQNNGV. The CDR3 spans 15 residues. The V end was cut by 5 bases, the J end by 1 base, with 11 bases between. The CDR3 protein is CASSRRGQNTGELFF. CDR3 nucleotides: TGTGCCAGCAGCCGACGGGGACAGAACACCGGGGAGCTGTTTTTT.

Regarding this clone: A clone one base away is much larger, so this may be a read error. V and J are TRBV5-6 and TRBJ1-1; possibly TRBD1 for D (6 bases). V was clipped by 2 bases and J by 3 bases, with 8 bases between them. This CDR3 comprises 13 residues. Germline CDR1 and CDR2: SGHDT and YYEEEE. The CDR3 reads CASSFSGDTEAFF. CDR3 nucleotides: TGTGCCAGCAGCTTTTCAGGGGACACTGAAGCTTTCTTT.

The gene calls are TRBV3-1 (or the pseudogene TRBV3-2) and TRBJ2-3, with 9 bases aligning to TRBD2. Germline trimming cut 0 bases from V and 3 bases from J; bases unmatched to any gene: 13. Germline CDR1 reads LGHDT; CDR2 reads YNNKEL (reference sequence). This CDR3 contains 19 residues. CDR3 sequence (DNA): TGTGCCAGCAGCCAAGATCAGGCGGGGGGGCAGATTGCAACAGATACGCAGTATTTT. This codes for CASSQDQAGGQIATDTQYF.

The chain joins TRBV7-3 to TRBJ2-5, with 9 bases identical to TRBD1. The CDR3 consists of 14 residues. J lost 5 bases, V lost 0 bases, and 1 base had no gene match. Looked up from germline, CDR1 is SGHTA and CDR2 is FQGTGA. The CDR3 DNA reads TGTGCCAGCAGCTTAACAGGACAGGGGGAGACCCAGTACTTC. Amino acid sequence: CASSLTGQGETQYF. The full variable domain, rest sourced from reference TRBV7-3 and TRBJ2-5, is GAGVSQTPSNKVTEKGKYVELRCDPISGHTALYWYRQSLGQGPEFLIYFQGTGAADDSGLPNDRFFAVRPEGSVSTLKIQRTERGDSAVYLCASSLTGQGETQYFGPGTRLLVL.

The V and J genes are TRBV5-1 and TRBJ2-5; D unclear. In germline, CDR1 is SGHRS, CDR2 YFSETQ. V was trimmed by 3 bases and J by 5 bases, leaving 11 bases between them. This CDR3 has 13 residues. The CDR3 spells CASSSQTYETQYF. The CDR3 nucleotides are TGCGCCAGCAGCTCACAAACGTACGAGACCCAGTACTTC.

The chain links TRBV5-1 to TRBJ2-7; D is ambiguous. CDR3 length: 13 amino acids. Trimming shortened V by 0 bases and J by 5 bases, and 9 bases separated the two germline ends. Per the germline V gene, CDR1 is SGHRS and CDR2 is YFSETQ. CDR3 DNA: TGCGCCAGCAGCTTGGGAGCCGGAGACGAGCAGTACTTC. Its translation is CASSLGAGDEQYF.